A single sample is the source of the 28 T cell receptor beta chains below, sequenced in a study of early T cells in non-severe SARS-CoV-2 infection. TCRdb itself ran the 5' RACE reads through MiXCR, one entry per CDR3 protein. This sample has around 70,000 distinct CDR3 sequences; less than 9.5% occur once, and the top ten carry about 3.5%. Material for sequencing was whole blood. These receptors were collected from an adult who was a healthcare worker with PCR-confirmed SARS-CoV-2 infection or an uninfected control (not recorded which).

In this sample, this clonotype turned up a few times. The rearrangement uses TRBV19 and TRBJ2-5; 8 bases map to TRBD1. This CDR3 region has 13 residues. Per the germline V gene, CDR1 is LNHDA and CDR2 is SQIVND (reference sequence). Trimming took 5 bases from V and 6 from J; bases not matched to a gene: 5. CDR3 DNA sequence: TGTGCCAGTAGTGCAGGGGGCTTGAAGACCCAGTACTTC. Residues: CASSAGGLKTQYF.

The sample holds many counts of this clonotype. The rearrangement links TRBV14 to TRBJ1-3, with 8 bases fitting TRBD1. The V segment lost 0 bases and the J segment 1 base; nucleotides outside the gene matches: 11. The CDR3 loop spans 19 amino acids. Germline V gene data show CDR1 as SGHDN and CDR2 as FVKESK. The CDR3 DNA is TGTGCCAGCAGCCAAGAGACAGGGGTCCTTGGTCGTTCTGGAAACACCATATATTTT. This encodes CASSQETGVLGRSGNTIYF.

This clonotype showed up just a few times. This chain links TRBV6-6 with TRBJ2-3; the D gene is possibly TRBD2 (6 bases). This CDR3 has 16 residues. V was cut by 1 base and J by 2 bases, with 13 bases left in between. Germline assignment: CDR1 MNHNY and CDR2 SVGAGI (reference sequence). CDR3 sequence reads: CASSYLTGVITDTQYF. The CDR3 coding sequence is TGTGCCAGCAGTTACTTGACGGGAGTCATCACAGATACGCAGTATTTT.

Comments on this clonotype: The junction differs from germline at one of its ends, possibly a read error. The chain employs TRBV4-2 and TRBJ2-2, with D maybe TRBD2 (7 bases). CDR1 is LGHNA, CDR2 YNFKEQ, per germline. This CDR3 has 14 residues. CDR3: CASNQGGATGELFF. The CDR3 region has the DNA TGTGCCAGCAACCAAGGGGGGGCCACCGGGGAGCTGTTTTTT.

This clonotype was picked up many times. The J gene is TRBJ2-3, the V gene TRBV6-1; D is perhaps TRBD2 (5 bases). The V gene lost 7 bases and the J gene lost 5 bases, with 13 bases spanning the gap. Per germline, CDR1 MNHNS and CDR2 SASEGT. The CDR3 is made up of 13 amino acids. CDR3: CASTEKSGDTQYF. For the CDR3, the DNA is TGTGCCAGCACCGAGAAAAGCGGAGATACGCAGTATTTT.

This clonotype was counted a few times. The rearrangement uses TRBV29-1 and TRBJ2-7; D unclear. This CDR3 region has 8 residues. V was clipped by 1 base and J by 12 bases, with 4 bases between them. Germline values: CDR1 SQVTM, CDR2 ANQGSEA. The CDR3 here is CSVEGGYF. CDR3 coding DNA: TGCAGCGTTGAAGGGGGGTACTTC.

The rearrangement joins TRBV19 to TRBJ2-5, with no clear D. V lost 3 bases to trimming and J lost 5 bases, with 7 bases between them. The CDR3 contains 12 residues. Looked up from germline, CDR1 is LNHDA and CDR2 is SQIVND (reference sequence). The CDR3 DNA sequence: TGTGCCAGTAGTATGGTTGGGGAGACCCAGTACTTC. Translating gives CASSMVGETQYF.

Comments on this clonotype: Mismatch with germline at one junction end may stem from a read error. The rearrangement uses TRBV7-9 and TRBJ2-2; D may be TRBD1 or TRBD2 (5 bases each). The CDR3 consists of 16 residues. Germline V gene lookup returns CDR1 SEHNR and CDR2 FQNEAQ (reference sequence). The CDR3 coding sequence is TGTGCCGGCAGCCCCCGGGACCCCGAGGGTACCGGGGAGCTGTTTTTT. Amino acids: CAGSPRDPEGTGELFF.

This clonotype was counted at least ten times. This rearrangement joins TRBV4-3 to TRBJ2-7, with TRBD2 matching 11 bases. Trimming cost V 0 bases and J 6 bases; bases outside gene matches: 4. CDR3 length: 15 residues. Germline CDR1 is LGHNA and CDR2 is YSLEER. The CDR3 reads CASSQEVAGGSEQYF. Written as DNA, the CDR3 is TGCGCCAGCAGCCAAGAAGTAGCGGGAGGGAGCGAGCAGTACTTC.

There are a few counts of this clonotype. V is TRBV19 and J is TRBJ2-7; 7 nucleotides match TRBD2. The CDR3 length is 15 residues. The V segment lost 8 bases and the J segment 2 bases; nucleotides outside the gene matches: 12. The germline V gene encodes CDR1 LNHDA and CDR2 SQIVND (reference sequence). DNA of the CDR3: TGTGCCAGTCGACGGGGGTCGGGACTACCCTACGAGCAGTACTTC. It specifies CASRRGSGLPYEQYF. The variable domain in full, completed from reference TRBV19 and TRBJ2-7, reads DGGITQSPKYLFRKEGQNVTLSCEQNLNHDAMYWYRQDPGQGLRLIYYSQIVNDFQKGDIAEGYSVSREKKESFPLTVTSAQKNPTAFYLCASRRGSGLPYEQYFGPGTRLTVT.

This clonotype was seen more than once but under ten times. This chain joins TRBV2 and TRBJ2-3; 10 bases agree with TRBD2. Germline-derived CDR1 and CDR2 are SNHLY and FYNNEI. CDR3 length: 15 residues. Trimming cost V 3 bases and J 4 bases; bases outside gene matches: 4. The CDR3: CASSDLAGEADTQYF. DNA of the CDR3: TGTGCCAGCAGTGATCTAGCGGGAGAGGCAGATACGCAGTATTTT.

This chain uses TRBV20-1 with TRBJ2-5; D gene unclear. Germline V CDR1 and CDR2: DFQATT, SNEGSKA (reference sequence). V dropped 6 bases and J dropped 5 bases, with 10 bases sitting between them. This CDR3 spans 11 amino acids. CDR3 sequence reads: CSARKTETQYF. CDR3 coding DNA: TGCAGTGCCCGCAAGACGGAGACCCAGTACTTC.

This clonotype was seen repeatedly, ten times or more. The chain carries TRBV7-9 and TRBJ2-5; D unresolved. The germline CDR1 and CDR2 sequences are SEHNR and FQNEAQ (reference sequence). Trimming shortened V by 5 bases and J by 2 bases, and 12 bases separated the two germline ends. The length of the CDR3 is 14 residues. The CDR3 DNA is TGTGCCAGCAGCCCCGAGGCTTGGCAAGAGACCCAGTACTTC. This sequence encodes CASSPEAWQETQYF.

This clonotype appeared a few times. V gene TRBV4-1 combines with J gene TRBJ1-4; D possibly corresponds to TRBD1 (6 bases). There are 16 residues in the CDR3. CDR1 and CDR2 (germline): MGHRA, YSYEKL. Trimming stripped 2 bases from V and 6 bases from J, with 16 bases between. The CDR3 sequence: CASSQSGQLVYEKLFF. CDR3 coding DNA: TGCGCCAGCAGCCAATCCGGACAGCTAGTTTATGAAAAACTGTTTTTT.

The sample holds many counts of this clonotype. The CDR3 nucleotides are TGTGCCACCCTCTTGGGGTACGAGCAGTACTTC. This translates into CATLLGYEQYF. The gene calls are TRBV10-3 and TRBJ2-7, with D uncertain. V was pared by 10 bases and J by 4 bases, with 11 bases between. The germline CDR1 and CDR2 sequences are ENHRY and SYGVKD. This CDR3 has 11 amino acids.

This clonotype was counted only a few times. This chain connects TRBV6-6 to TRBJ2-2; D gene unclear. The length of the CDR3 is 11 residues. Germline CDR1 reads MNHNY; CDR2 reads SVGAGI (reference sequence). V shed 7 bases and J shed 3 bases, with 3 bases lying between them. The chain's CDR3 is CASKYTGELFF. The DNA for the CDR3 is TGTGCCAGCAAGTACACCGGGGAGCTGTTTTTT.

The chain employs TRBV5-4 and TRBJ2-3, with TRBD1 matching 9 bases. Germline loops: CDR1 SGHNT, CDR2 YYREEE (reference sequence). With 2 bases clipped from V and 2 bases from J, the junction kept 3 bases outside the gene matches. The CDR3 is 15 amino acids. Here the CDR3 DNA reads TGTGCCAGCAGCTTAAACAGGGGGCCCACAGATACGCAGTATTTT. Protein: CASSLNRGPTDTQYF.

The chain is built from TRBV5-6 and TRBJ2-1, with a possible D match to TRBD1 (6 bases). The ends were cut back, 0 bases at V and 6 bases at J, with 13 bases in the middle. The length of the CDR3 is 15 residues. Germline values: CDR1 SGHDT, CDR2 YYEEEE. In DNA form, the CDR3 reads TGTGCCAGCAGCTTGGGCACAGGGAGTGTCAATGAGCAGTTCTTC. Protein: CASSLGTGSVNEQFF.

The V gene is TRBV19, the J gene TRBJ1-2; a possible D gene is TRBD1 (5 bases). Germline V gene data show CDR1 as LNHDA and CDR2 as SQIVND (reference sequence). Between the trimmed V and J ends, which lost 5 bases and 5 bases, there was a span of 6 bases. This CDR3 region has 11 residues. The CDR3 DNA reads as TGTGCCAGTAGTCCAGGGTATGGCTACACCTTC. Its translation is CASSPGYGYTF.

The chain carries TRBV5-6 and TRBJ2-3, with a possible D match to TRBD1 (5 bases). The CDR3 has 16 amino acids. Germline CDR1 reads SGHDT; CDR2 reads YYEEEE. Trimming took 3 bases from V and 2 from J, leaving 16 bases between them. The CDR3, as DNA: TGTGCCAGCAGCTGGCAGGGTACGCAGTTCACAGATACGCAGTATTTT. It translates to CASSWQGTQFTDTQYF.

The chain employs TRBV7-9 and TRBJ2-3; D is possibly TRBD1 (5 bases). The CDR3 runs to 16 residues. CDR1 and CDR2 from the germline V gene are SEHNR and FQNEAQ (reference sequence). Trimming cost V 1 base and J 8 bases, with 19 bases left between them. Here the CDR3 DNA reads TGTGCCAGCAGCTTAGAGCTCGGCAGGGTGGATGGTACGCAGTATTTT. Amino acid sequence: CASSLELGRVDGTQYF. The complete variable domain, with remaining parts taken from reference TRBV7-9 and TRBJ2-3, reads DTGVSQNPRHKITKRGQNVTFRCDPISEHNRLYWYRQTLGQGPEFLTYFQNEAQLEKSRLLSDRFSAERPKGSFSTLEIQRTEQGDSAMYLCASSLELGRVDGTQYFGPGTRLTVL.

This clonotype occurred a few times. The chain has TRBV20-1 and TRBJ2-2; D is unclear. Per the germline V gene, CDR1 is DFQATT and CDR2 is SNEGSKA (reference sequence). Between the trimmed V and J ends, which lost 0 bases and 2 bases, there was a span of 10 bases. CDR3 length equals 15 residues. The CDR3 protein is CSARDTRINTGELFF. CDR3 in DNA: TGCAGTGCTAGAGATACCCGGATAAACACCGGGGAGCTGTTTTTT.

The chain has TRBV19 and TRBJ2-2, with D perhaps matching TRBD1 (5 bases). Germline V gene data show CDR1 as LNHDA and CDR2 as SQIVND (reference sequence). The CDR3 extends over 13 amino acids. Trimming shortened V by 3 bases and J by 6 bases, and 8 bases separated the two germline ends. CDR3 residues: CASSIQGPGELFF. CDR3 nucleotides: TGTGCCAGTAGTATCCAGGGCCCCGGGGAGCTGTTTTTT.

This clonotype was counted many times. The chain links TRBV7-9 to TRBJ2-7; no firm D call. Trimming pared 6 bases from V and 3 bases from J, leaving 15 bases between. Germline CDR1 SEHNR, CDR2 FQNEAQ (reference sequence). The CDR3 length is 14 residues. Here the CDR3 DNA reads TGTGCCAGCAGTGACACACAAGCTGGCTACGAGCAGTACTTC. Its protein product is CASSDTQAGYEQYF.

The table lists this clonotype with a few counts. The chain links TRBV5-5 to TRBJ2-7, with D perhaps TRBD2 (6 bases). This CDR3 has 15 amino acids. The germline V gene encodes CDR1 SGHKS and CDR2 YYEKEE (reference sequence). Trimming took off 4 bases at V and 2 bases at J, with 16 bases between the two ends. The CDR3 sequence: CASSLAGPETYEQYF. Written as DNA, the CDR3 is TGTGCCAGCAGCCTGGCGGGGCCTGAAACCTACGAGCAGTACTTC.

This clonotype was counted only a few times. CDR3 protein: CASSFEYSPLHF. CDR3 in DNA: TGTGCCAGCAGTTTTGAGTACTCACCCCTCCACTTT. The gene calls are TRBV12-3 or TRBV12-4 and TRBJ1-6; no clear D gene. The CDR3 is 12 residues long. V lost 3 bases and J lost 10, with 7 bases in between.

This clonotype was recorded at least ten times. V usage is TRBV6-2 or TRBV6-3 and J usage is TRBJ2-6; a possible D gene is TRBD1 (5 bases). Looked up from germline, CDR1 is MNHEY and CDR2 is SVGEGT. The CDR3 covers 15 residues. V lost 5 bases to trimming and J lost 0 bases, with 8 bases between them. For the CDR3, the DNA is TGTGCCAGCAGTACCGACAGCTCTGGGGCCAACGTCCTGACTTTC. Its translation: CASSTDSSGANVLTF.

The chain employs TRBV5-6 and TRBJ2-7; tentative D call: TRBD1 (6 bases). This CDR3 region has 13 residues. Germline CDR1 is SGHDT and CDR2 is YYEEEE. V was cut by 3 bases and J by 9 bases, with 16 bases left in between. The CDR3 loop is CASSWNRATGQYF. Here the CDR3 DNA reads TGTGCCAGCAGCTGGAACAGGGCGACAGGGCAGTACTTC.